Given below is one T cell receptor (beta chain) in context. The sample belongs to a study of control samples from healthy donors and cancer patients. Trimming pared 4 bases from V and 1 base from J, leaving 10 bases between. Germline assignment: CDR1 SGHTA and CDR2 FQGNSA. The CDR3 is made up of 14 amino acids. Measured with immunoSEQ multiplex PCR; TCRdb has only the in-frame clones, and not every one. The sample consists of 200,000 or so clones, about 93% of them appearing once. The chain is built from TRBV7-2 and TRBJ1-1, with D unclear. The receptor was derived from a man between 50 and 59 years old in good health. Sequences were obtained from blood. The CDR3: CASSSRSSNTEAFF. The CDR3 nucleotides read TGTGCCAGCAGCTCTCGGTCTTCGAACACTGAAGCTTTCTTT.